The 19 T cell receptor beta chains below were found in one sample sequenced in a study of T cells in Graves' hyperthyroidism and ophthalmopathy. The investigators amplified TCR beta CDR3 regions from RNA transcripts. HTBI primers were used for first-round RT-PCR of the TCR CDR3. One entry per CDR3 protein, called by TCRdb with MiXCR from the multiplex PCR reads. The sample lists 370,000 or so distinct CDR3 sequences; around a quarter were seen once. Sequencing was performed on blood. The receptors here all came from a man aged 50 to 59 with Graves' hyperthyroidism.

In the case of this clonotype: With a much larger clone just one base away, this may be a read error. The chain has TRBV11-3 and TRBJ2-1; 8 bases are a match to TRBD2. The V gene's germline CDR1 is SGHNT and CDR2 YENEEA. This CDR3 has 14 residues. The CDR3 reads CAGSRSAGDDEQFF. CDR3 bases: TGTGCCGGCAGCCGCTCAGCGGGAGACGATGAGCAGTTCTTC.

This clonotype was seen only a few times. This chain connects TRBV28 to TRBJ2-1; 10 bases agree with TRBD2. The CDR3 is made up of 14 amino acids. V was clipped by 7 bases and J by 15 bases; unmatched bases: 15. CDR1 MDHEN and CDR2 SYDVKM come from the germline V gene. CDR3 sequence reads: CASTGTFLAGVPFF. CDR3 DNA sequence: TGTGCCAGCACAGGGACCTTTCTAGCGGGAGTCCCGTTCTTC.

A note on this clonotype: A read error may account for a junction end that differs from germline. The CDR3 DNA reads as TGTGCCTGCAGCTTAGGACGTACAGCCGAAGCTTTCTTT. Protein sequence: CACSLGRTAEAFF. The chain links TRBV7-6 to TRBJ1-1; D is unclear. CDR1 is SGHVS and CDR2 is FNYEAQ in the germline V gene. CDR3 length equals 13 residues.

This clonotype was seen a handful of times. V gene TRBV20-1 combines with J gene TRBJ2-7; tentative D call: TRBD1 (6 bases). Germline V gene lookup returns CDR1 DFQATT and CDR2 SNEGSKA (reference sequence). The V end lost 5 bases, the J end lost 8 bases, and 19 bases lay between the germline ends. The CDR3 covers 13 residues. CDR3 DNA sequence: TGCAGTGCTCAGACAGGCCCCGAGTCCAAGCAGTACTTC. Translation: CSAQTGPESKQYF.

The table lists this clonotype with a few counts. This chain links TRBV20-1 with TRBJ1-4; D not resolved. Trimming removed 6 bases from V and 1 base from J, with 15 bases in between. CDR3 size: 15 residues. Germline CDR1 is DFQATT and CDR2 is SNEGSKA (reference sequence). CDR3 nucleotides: TGCAGTGCCGAGCCCCCAGCGTTAACTAATGAAAAACTGTTTTTT. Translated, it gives CSAEPPALTNEKLFF.

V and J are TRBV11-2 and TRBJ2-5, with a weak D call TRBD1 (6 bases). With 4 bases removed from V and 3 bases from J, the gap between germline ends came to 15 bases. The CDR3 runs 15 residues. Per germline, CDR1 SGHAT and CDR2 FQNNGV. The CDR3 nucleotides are TGTGCCAGCAGCTCCGGGTTGGGACATAAAGAGACCCAGTACTTC. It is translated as CASSSGLGHKETQYF. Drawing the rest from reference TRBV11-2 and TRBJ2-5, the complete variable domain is EAGVAQSPRYKIIEKRQSVAFWCNPISGHATLYWYQQILGQGPKLLIQFQNNGVVDDSQLPKDRFSAERLKGVDSTLKIQPAKLEDSAVYLCASSSGLGHKETQYFGPGTRLLVL.

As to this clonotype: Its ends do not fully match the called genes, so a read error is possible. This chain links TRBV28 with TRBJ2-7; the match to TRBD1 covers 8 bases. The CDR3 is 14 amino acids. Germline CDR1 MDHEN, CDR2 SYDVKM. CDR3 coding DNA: TGTGCCAGCAGGGGGACAGGTTCCTCCCACGAGCAGTACTTC. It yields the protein CASRGTGSSHEQYF.

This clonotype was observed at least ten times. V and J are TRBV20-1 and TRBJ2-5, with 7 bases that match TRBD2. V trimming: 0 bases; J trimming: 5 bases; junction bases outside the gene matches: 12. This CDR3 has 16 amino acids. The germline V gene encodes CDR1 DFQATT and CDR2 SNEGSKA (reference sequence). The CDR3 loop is CSARDLPGLVAETQYF. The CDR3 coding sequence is TGCAGTGCTAGAGATCTCCCCGGACTAGTTGCCGAGACCCAGTACTTC.

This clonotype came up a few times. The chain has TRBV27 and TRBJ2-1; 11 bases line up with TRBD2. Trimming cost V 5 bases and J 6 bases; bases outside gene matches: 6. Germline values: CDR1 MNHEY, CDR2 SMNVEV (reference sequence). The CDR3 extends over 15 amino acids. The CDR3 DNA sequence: TGTGCCAGCAGTCCCGGGACTAGCGGACTCAATGAGCAGTTCTTC. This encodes CASSPGTSGLNEQFF.

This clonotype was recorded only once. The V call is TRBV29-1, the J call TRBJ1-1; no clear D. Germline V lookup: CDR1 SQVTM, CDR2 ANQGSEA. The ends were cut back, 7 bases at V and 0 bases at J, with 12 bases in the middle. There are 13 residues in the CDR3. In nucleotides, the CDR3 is TGCAGCGCTCGCCGTGAAATGAACACTGAAGCTTTCTTT. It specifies CSARREMNTEAFF. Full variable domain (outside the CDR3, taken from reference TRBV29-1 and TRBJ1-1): SAVISQKPSRDICQRGTSLTIQCQVDSQVTMMFWYRQQPGQSLTLIATANQGSEATYESGFVIDKFPISRPNLTFSTLTVSNMSPEDSSIYLCSARREMNTEAFFGQGTRLTVV.

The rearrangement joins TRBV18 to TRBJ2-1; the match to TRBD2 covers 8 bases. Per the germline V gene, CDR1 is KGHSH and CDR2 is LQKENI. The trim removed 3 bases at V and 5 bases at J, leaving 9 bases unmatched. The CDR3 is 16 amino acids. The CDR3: CASSPETSAPHNEQFF. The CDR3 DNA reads TGTGCCAGCTCACCCGAGACTAGCGCGCCTCACAATGAGCAGTTCTTC.

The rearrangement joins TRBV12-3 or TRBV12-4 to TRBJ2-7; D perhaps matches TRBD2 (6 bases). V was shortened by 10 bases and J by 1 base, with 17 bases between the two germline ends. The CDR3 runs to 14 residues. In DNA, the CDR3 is TGTGCCACCTCAGATAGTAGCGGTTCCTACGAGCAGTACTTC. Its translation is CATSDSSGSYEQYF.

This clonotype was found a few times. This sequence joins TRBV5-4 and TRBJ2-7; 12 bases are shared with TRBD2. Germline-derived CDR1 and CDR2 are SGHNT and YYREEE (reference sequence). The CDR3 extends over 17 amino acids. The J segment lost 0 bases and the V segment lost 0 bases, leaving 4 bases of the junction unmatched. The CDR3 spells CASSLASGRGNSYEQYF. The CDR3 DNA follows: TGTGCCAGCAGCTTGGCTAGCGGGAGGGGGAACTCCTACGAGCAGTACTTC.

CDR3 bases: TGTGCCAGCAGTTTCGGTCGGGACTCCTCAACCGCCTGGGAGCAGTACTTC. Amino acid sequence: CASSFGRDSSTAWEQYF. This chain connects TRBV27 to TRBJ2-7, with D possibly TRBD2 on 6 matching bases. V lost 3 bases to trimming and J lost 7 bases, with 25 bases between them. Germline lookup yields CDR1 MNHEY and CDR2 SMNVEV (reference sequence). The CDR3 consists of 17 residues.

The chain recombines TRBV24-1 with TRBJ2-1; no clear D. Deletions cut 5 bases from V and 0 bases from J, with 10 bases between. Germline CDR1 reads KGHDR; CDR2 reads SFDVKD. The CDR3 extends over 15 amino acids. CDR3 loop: CATSGSASSYNEQFF. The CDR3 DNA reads TGTGCCACCAGTGGCAGCGCTAGCTCCTACAATGAGCAGTTCTTC.

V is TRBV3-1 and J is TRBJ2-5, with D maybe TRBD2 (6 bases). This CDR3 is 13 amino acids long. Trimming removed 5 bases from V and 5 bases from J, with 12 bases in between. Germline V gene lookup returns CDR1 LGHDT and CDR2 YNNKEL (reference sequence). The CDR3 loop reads CASSGRGGETQYF. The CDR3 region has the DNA TGTGCCAGCAGCGGGCGAGGAGGGGAGACCCAGTACTTC.

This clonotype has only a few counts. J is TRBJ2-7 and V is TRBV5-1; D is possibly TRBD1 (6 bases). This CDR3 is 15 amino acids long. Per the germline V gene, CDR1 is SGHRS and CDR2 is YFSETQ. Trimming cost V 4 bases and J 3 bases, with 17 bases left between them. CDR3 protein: CASSPGHFGIYEQYF. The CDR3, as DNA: TGCGCCAGCAGCCCGGGACACTTCGGAATCTACGAGCAGTACTTC.

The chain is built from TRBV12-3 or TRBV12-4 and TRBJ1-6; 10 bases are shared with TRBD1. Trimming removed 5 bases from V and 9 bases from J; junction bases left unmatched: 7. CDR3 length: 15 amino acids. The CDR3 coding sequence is TGTGCCAGCAGTCTGACAGGGGGCGCGTCTTCACCCCTCCACTTT. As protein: CASSLTGGASSPLHF.

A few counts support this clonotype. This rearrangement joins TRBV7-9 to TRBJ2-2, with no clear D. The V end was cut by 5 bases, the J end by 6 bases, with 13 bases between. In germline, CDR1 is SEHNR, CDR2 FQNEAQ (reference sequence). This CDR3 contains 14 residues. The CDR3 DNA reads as TGTGCCAGCAGCGGGTGGGATCTACCCGGGGAGCTGTTTTTT. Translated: CASSGWDLPGELFF.